This T cell receptor beta chain was retrieved from a study of blood T cell repertoires in COVID-19. Study summary: Some COVID-19 samples were acute and others convalescent; all came from the United States, Italy and Spain. Sample material is recorded as cDNA or gDNA derived from T cells, B-cell-depleted T cells, or PBMCs.

V dropped 0 bases and J dropped 1; count of bases not matched to a gene: 2. The V gene's germline CDR1 is SGHKS and CDR2 YYEKEE (reference sequence). The CDR3 is 15 amino acids. Authors' processing steps: It was from reference gene primer amplification that nucleated cell counts were estimated. Profiling relied on immunoSEQ multiplex PCR, and the TCRdb table lists in-frame clones only, not all of them. That table supplies the V and J calls and clone size; D and trimming were determined from the DNA. The sample includes fewer than 65,000 clones, more than 75% seen only once; the top ten take under 4.5%.

The source material was peripheral blood. The genes are TRBV5-5 and TRBJ2-7; 9 nucleotides agree with TRBD1. The receptor was derived from a human donor in a cohort sampled during active COVID-19. The CDR3: CASSLVGQGSYEQYF. In DNA, the CDR3 is TGTGCCAGCAGCTTGGTGGGACAGGGTTCCTACGAGCAGTACTTC.